Presented here are 17 T cell receptor beta chains from one specimen sequenced in a study of shared clonotypes between healthy human individuals. Here immunoSEQ multiplex PCR was the method, and the copy in TCRdb shows in-frame clones only, minus some. The data contain approximately 1.5 million clones, approximately 98.5% of them singletons. Sequencing was carried out using naive CD4+ T cells sorted from blood. Subset denoted: CD45RA+ positively selected. All receptors derive from a man aged 25-45 years in good health.

V is TRBV5-1 and J is TRBJ2-1, with 13 bases lining up with TRBD2. The CDR3 extends over 17 amino acids. Germline CDR1 is SGHRS and CDR2 is YFSETQ. Trimming cost V 4 bases and J 7 bases; bases outside gene matches: 11. CDR3 DNA sequence: TGCGCCAGCAGCCTACCGCATACTAGCGGGGGGGCTAATGAGCAGTTCTTC. Amino acid sequence: CASSLPHTSGGANEQFF.

This chain joins TRBV19 and TRBJ1-2; D gene unclear. Germline assignment: CDR1 LNHDA and CDR2 SQIVND (reference sequence). The CDR3 covers 12 residues. The V and J ends lost 5 bases and 4 bases respectively, with 8 bases between them. In DNA, the CDR3 is TGTGCCAGTAGTTTCGAAGGCTATGGCTACACCTTC. Its translation is CASSFEGYGYTF.

The chain is built from TRBV5-1 and TRBJ2-1; maybe TRBD1 (5 bases). Germline V gives CDR1 SGHRS, CDR2 YFSETQ. The CDR3 covers 17 residues. V was shortened by 0 bases and J by 6 bases, with 19 bases between the two germline ends. The CDR3: CASSLGVGQGLGNEQFF. DNA of the CDR3: TGCGCCAGCAGCTTGGGTGTGGGGCAGGGATTGGGCAATGAGCAGTTCTTC. The complete variable domain, with remaining parts taken from reference TRBV5-1 and TRBJ2-1, reads KAGVTQTPRYLIKTRGQQVTLSCSPISGHRSVSWYQQTPGQGLQFLFEYFSETQRNKGNFPGRFSGRQFSNSRSEMNVSTLELGDSALYLCASSLGVGQGLGNEQFFGPGTRLTVL.

The genes are TRBV6-1 and TRBJ2-5, with TRBD2 matching 9 bases. CDR3 length equals 13 residues. With 7 bases clipped from V and 3 bases from J, the junction kept 3 bases outside the gene matches. Germline V gene lookup returns CDR1 MNHNS and CDR2 SASEGT. The CDR3 DNA reads as TGTGCCAGCACCCGACTAGCGGAAGAGACCCAGTACTTC. Amino acids: CASTRLAEETQYF.

Only one count was recorded for this clone. The chain has TRBV2 and TRBJ1-1, with D possibly being TRBD1 (6 bases). The CDR3 is made up of 13 amino acids. V lost 11 bases and J 1 base, leaving 14 bases between the germline ends. From germline, CDR1 is SNHLY and CDR2 FYNNEI. The CDR3 reads CACRQERNTEAFF. The CDR3 DNA reads TGTGCCTGTCGACAGGAGAGGAACACTGAAGCTTTCTTT. The full variable domain, rest sourced from reference TRBV2 and TRBJ1-1, is EPEVTQTPSHQVTQMGQEVILRCVPISNHLYFYWYRQILGQKVEFLVSFYNNEISEKSEIFDDQFSVERPDGSNFTLKIRSTKLEDSAMYFCACRQERNTEAFFGQGTRLTVV.

This chain uses TRBV7-9 with TRBJ1-1, with TRBD1 as a possible D gene (6 bases). CDR1 and CDR2 (germline): SEHNR, FQNEAQ (reference sequence). There are 13 residues in the CDR3. V lost 3 bases and J 7 bases, leaving 12 bases between the germline ends. CDR3 sequence: CASSLGGTDEAFF. The CDR3 nucleotides are TGTGCCAGCAGCTTGGGGGGCACCGATGAAGCTTTCTTT.

This clone has just one count. The V gene is TRBV9, the J gene TRBJ2-1; 11 nucleotides match TRBD2. CDR3 length: 17 residues. Per germline, CDR1 SGDLS and CDR2 YYNGEE. V was clipped by 3 bases and J by 2 bases; unmatched bases: 7. CDR3 in amino acids: CASSAAQGLAAYNEQFF. The DNA of the CDR3 is TGTGCCAGCAGCGCCGCCCAGGGACTAGCGGCCTACAATGAGCAGTTCTTC.

The V gene is TRBV9, the J gene TRBJ2-5; 9 bases are shared with TRBD2. The CDR3 length is 18 residues. Germline-derived CDR1 and CDR2 are SGDLS and YYNGEE. V trimming: 1 base; J trimming: 5 bases; junction bases outside the gene matches: 15. CDR3 amino acids: CASSVTGIGLAFRETQYF. The CDR3 DNA is TGTGCCAGCAGCGTAACTGGTATCGGACTAGCGTTCAGGGAGACCCAGTACTTC.

This clone has a single count. The chain carries TRBV6-5 and TRBJ2-2, with 7 nucleotides matching TRBD2. J lost 0 bases, V lost 2 bases, and 3 bases had no gene match. There are 16 residues in the CDR3. Looked up from germline, CDR1 is MNHEY and CDR2 is SVGAGI. The CDR3 is CASSYQAGSNTGELFF. CDR3 nucleotide sequence: TGTGCCAGCAGTTACCAAGCGGGGTCGAACACCGGGGAGCTGTTTTTT.

The chain employs TRBV18 and TRBJ1-1; a possible D gene is TRBD1 (5 bases). The germline gives CDR1 KGHSH, CDR2 LQKENI. The CDR3 covers 14 residues. V lost 3 bases and J 4 bases, leaving 12 bases between the germline ends. Here the CDR3 DNA reads TGTGCCAGCTCACCCCCGGGGACGAGCACTGAAGCTTTCTTT. Translated: CASSPPGTSTEAFF.

The gene calls are TRBV5-1 and TRBJ2-3, with D possibly called TRBD1 or TRBD2 (6 bases each). V lost 0 bases and J 10 bases, leaving 12 bases between the germline ends. The length of the CDR3 is 13 residues. The germline CDR1 and CDR2 sequences are SGHRS and YFSETQ. CDR3 sequence: CASSLAGGTAQYF. The CDR3 nucleotides are TGCGCCAGCAGCTTGGCCGGGGGCACGGCGCAGTATTTT. Variable domain in full (rest from reference TRBV5-1 and TRBJ2-3): KAGVTQTPRYLIKTRGQQVTLSCSPISGHRSVSWYQQTPGQGLQFLFEYFSETQRNKGNFPGRFSGRQFSNSRSEMNVSTLELGDSALYLCASSLAGGTAQYFGPGTRLTVL.

The CDR3 sequence is CASTQHGFGYEQYF. For the CDR3, the DNA is TGTGCCAGCACCCAACACGGGTTTGGCTACGAGCAGTACTTC. The rearrangement joins TRBV11-2 to TRBJ2-7; the D is unclear. This CDR3 is 14 amino acids long. The germline V gene has CDR1 SGHAT and CDR2 FQNNGV. V lost 7 bases, J lost 3 bases, and 16 bases lay in between.

The J gene is TRBJ1-1, the V gene TRBV13, with a tentative D call TRBD1 (6 bases). The germline CDR1 and CDR2 sequences are PRHDT and FYEKMQ (reference sequence). The CDR3 runs 13 residues. Trimming left V 5 bases short and J 4 bases short, with 11 bases between. The CDR3 nucleotides read TGTGCCAGCAGCAGACAGGTTACCACTGAAGCTTTCTTT. Its protein is CASSRQVTTEAFF.

The V and J genes are TRBV11-2 and TRBJ2-1, with D tentatively TRBD2 (6 bases). CDR1 and CDR2 (germline): SGHAT, FQNNGV. The germline V and J ends were trimmed by 7 bases and 0 bases, with 13 bases remaining between them. There are 15 residues in the CDR3. The CDR3 sequence is CASTRAGNSYNEQFF. For the CDR3, the DNA is TGTGCCAGCACCCGGGCGGGGAACTCCTACAATGAGCAGTTCTTC.

Concerning this clone: At one of its ends the junction is not consistent with the germline gene, which may arise from a read error. The chain recombines TRBV7-3 with TRBJ2-2, with D uncertain. CDR3 size: 13 residues. Germline loops: CDR1 SGHTA, CDR2 FQGTGA. The CDR3 region has the DNA TGTGCCAGCAGCTTAGAGAACACCCGGGAGCTGTTTTTT. It specifies CASSLENTRELFF.

The CDR3 here is CASSQGAAGNTIYF. In nucleotides, the CDR3 is TGCGCCAGCAGCCAAGGGGCAGCTGGAAACACCATATATTTT. The chain has TRBV4-3 and TRBJ1-3; D not resolved. V shed 1 base and J shed 2 bases, with 6 bases lying between them. Per the germline V gene, CDR1 is LGHNA and CDR2 is YSLEER. The CDR3 is made up of 14 amino acids.

This chain links TRBV4-3 with TRBJ2-7, with 7 bases aligning to TRBD1. The V gene end was trimmed by 5 bases and the J gene end by 2 bases; junction bases not matched to a gene: 12. The CDR3 has 16 residues. CDR1 LGHNA and CDR2 YSLEER come from the germline V gene. The CDR3 DNA is TGCGCCAGCAGCAAAGTCTCCGGGACAGTGACCTACGAGCAGTACTTC. As protein: CASSKVSGTVTYEQYF.